This T cell receptor beta chain is drawn from a study of OX40 agonist ivuxolimab in advanced cancers. Whole-study context: Patients' therapy was ivuxolimab, an antibody that acts as an agonist of OX40 (CD134). Three patients, one with hepatocellular carcinoma and two with cutaneous melanoma, responded partially. Broader study findings: Expanded clones were, on average, more numerous in CD8+ T cells than in CD4+.

Systemic immunosuppression or a history of autoimmune disease excluded patients. The V and J ends lost 4 bases and 3 bases, in that order; junction bases with no gene match: 12. CDR3 length: 16 amino acids. Germline CDR1 reads MNHNS; CDR2 reads SASEGT. TCRdb's table, derived via immunoSEQ multiplex PCR, lists solely in-frame clones and lacks some. This sample has tens of thousands of clones; more than 80% occur once, and the top ten carry approximately 2.8%. This clone was recorded only once. Its antigen is undetermined. The sequences come from CD4+ or CD8+ T cells sorted from blood, collected in a trial of the OX40 agonist ivuxolimab. This receptor was identified in an adult with an advanced solid tumor such as melanoma, head and neck, liver or kidney cancer. The rearrangement joins TRBV6-1 to TRBJ2-7, with TRBD1 matching 7 bases. The CDR3 reads CASSVNRGLTLYEQYF. The CDR3 DNA reads TGTGCCAGCAGTGTCAACAGGGGTTTAACGCTCTACGAGCAGTACTTC.